The rows below give T cell receptor beta chains drawn from one sample of a study of cytomegalovirus exposure and HLA in healthy donors. Sequencing was performed with immunoSEQ multiplex PCR; in TCRdb, only in-frame clones are kept and a portion is missing. Of about 180,000 clones detected, 65% to 85% appear once; the ten largest clones hold under 2.5%. The sample taken for sequencing was PBMCs. All receptors come from a man aged 60 to 69 in good health and CMV-seronegative. The CDR3 runs from the conserved cysteine through the conserved F or W. The D gene is left open where the match is weak. Size is stated for part of the rows, as once, few or many counts, or as a class when the clone is expanded.

>-|-|TRBJ2-1|TRBV4-1
CASSPHLEAYNEQFF
TGCGCCAGCAGCCCCCACCTAGAGGCGTACAATGAGCAGTTCTTC
>TRBD1|once|TRBJ2-7|TRBV11-2
CASSLVGTVSYEQYF
TGTGCCAGCAGCTTAGTCGGGACAGTCAGCTACGAGCAGTACTTC
>TRBD1|-|TRBJ1-5|TRBV5-1
CASSLGGGRENQPQHF
TGCGCCAGCAGCTTAGGGGGCGGGCGAGAAAATCAGCCCCAGCATTTT
>-|-|TRBJ1-5|TRBV6-6
CASNRVNQPQHF
TGTGCCAGTAACAGGGTAAATCAGCCCCAGCATTTT
>-|few|TRBJ1-1|TRBV6-5
CASSPGVGEAFF
TGTGCCAGCAGTCCCGGGGTTGGTGAAGCTTTCTTT
>TRBD1|-|TRBJ2-5|TRBV2
CASRPRTGGINQYF
TGTGCCAGCAGACCTAGGACAGGGGGCATAAACCAGTACTTC
>TRBD1|few|TRBJ2-7|TRBV28
CASKRQGMLDEQYF
TGTGCCAGCAAGAGACAGGGTATGCTCGACGAGCAGTACTTC
>TRBD2|-|TRBJ2-1|TRBV27
CASSVGLASSYNEQFF
TGTGCCAGCAGTGTTGGACTAGCCAGCTCCTACAATGAGCAGTTCTTC
>TRBD1|-|TRBJ2-2|TRBV5-1
CATYTGEINTGELFF
TGCGCCACCTATACAGGGGAGATTAACACCGGGGAGCTGTTTTTT
>-|few|TRBJ1-1|TRBV5-1
CASSPRTQNTEAFF
TGCGCCAGCAGCCCCCGGACACAGAACACTGAAGCTTTCTTT
>TRBD1|-|TRBJ1-4|TRBV5-8
CASSLGGQGNPATNEKLFF
TGTGCCAGCAGCTTGGGAGGACAGGGTAACCCTGCAACTAATGAAAAACTGTTTTTT
>TRBD1|-|TRBJ2-3|TRBV9
CASSDRGWATDTQYF
TGTGCCAGCAGCGACAGGGGTTGGGCCACAGATACGCAGTATTTT
>TRBD2|-|TRBJ2-1|TRBV18
CASSPTLAGGTYNEQFF
TGTGCCAGCTCACCAACCCTAGCGGGGGGGACATACAATGAGCAGTTCTTC
>TRBD1|-|TRBJ1-4|TRBV28
CATGTGRATNEKLFF
TGTGCGACTGGGACAGGGCGTGCAACTAATGAAAAACTGTTTTTT
>TRBD2|-|TRBJ2-1|TRBV2
CASKGLAGVNEQFF
TGTGCCAGCAAGGGACTAGCGGGAGTCAATGAGCAGTTCTTC
>-|-|TRBJ2-3|TRBV5-1
CASSLALTGLGTDTQYF
TGCGCCAGCAGCTTGGCCCTAACAGGGTTGGGCACAGATACGCAGTATTTT
>TRBD2|-|TRBJ2-3|TRBV28
CASSTSGLTDTQYF
TGTGCCAGCAGCACTAGCGGGCTCACAGATACGCAGTATTTT
>TRBD2|-|TRBJ2-1|TRBV2
CASRAGTSGRNEQFF
TGTGCCAGCAGGGCCGGGACTAGCGGGAGGAATGAGCAGTTCTTC
>-|-|TRBJ2-2|TRBV6-5
CASSSPGYTGELFF
TGTGCCAGCAGTTCCCCGGGTTACACCGGGGAGCTGTTTTTT
>TRBD1|-|TRBJ1-4|TRBV5-1
CASSSAQGTNEKLFF
TGCGCCAGCAGCTCCGCACAGGGGACTAATGAAAAACTGTTTTTT
>TRBD2|-|TRBJ2-7|TRBV5-1
CASSLGPRGEYYEQYF
TGCGCCAGCAGCTTGGGGCCCCGGGGGGAATACTACGAGCAGTACTTC
>TRBD2|-|TRBJ2-5|TRBV29-1
CSVSSGGAGETQYF
TGCAGCGTCTCTAGCGGGGGGGCCGGAGAGACCCAGTACTTC
>-|-|TRBJ1-1|TRBV6-5
CASSYYGVDTEAFF
TGTGCCAGCAGTTACTACGGGGTGGACACTGAAGCTTTCTTT
>TRBD1|few|TRBJ2-7|TRBV19
CASSSQQGGTREQYF
TGTGCCAGTAGTTCGCAACAGGGGGGAACGAGGGAGCAGTACTTC
>TRBD1|-|TRBJ1-3|TRBV7-9
CASSPRDRVAGNTIYF
TGTGCCAGCAGCCCACGCGACAGGGTGGCTGGAAACACCATATATTTT
>-|-|TRBJ2-5|TRBV7-9
CASSLEQDQETQYF
TGTGCCAGCAGCTTAGAACAGGACCAAGAGACCCAGTACTTC
>-|many|TRBJ1-2|TRBV18
CASSPLGGNYGYTF
TGTGCCAGCTCACCTCTCGGGGGGAACTATGGCTACACCTTC
>-|-|TRBJ2-3|TRBV7-8
CASSRGGGVADTQYF
TGTGCCAGCAGCCGGGGAGGAGGGGTGGCAGATACGCAGTATTTT
>TRBD1|-|TRBJ1-3|TRBV7-6
CASSWGQFSGNTIYF
TGTGCCAGCAGCTGGGGACAGTTCTCTGGAAACACCATATATTTT
>-|-|TRBJ2-3|TRBV5-1
CASSLDGRGTDTQYF
TGCGCCAGCAGCTTGGATGGGCGGGGCACAGATACGCAGTATTTT
>TRBD1|-|TRBJ1-2|TRBV18
CASSPGLGQGASGYTF
TGTGCCAGCTCACCAGGTCTTGGACAGGGGGCGAGCGGCTACACCTTC
>-|-|TRBJ2-7|TRBV11-2
CASSLGGWAYEQYF
TGTGCCAGCAGCTTAGGAGGGTGGGCCTACGAGCAGTACTTC
>TRBD1|-|TRBJ1-2|TRBV5-6
CASRFLGQGIYGYTF
TGTGCCAGCAGATTCTTAGGACAGGGCATCTATGGCTACACCTTC
>-|few|TRBJ2-7|TRBV6-5
CASSYRSTGIDEQYF
TGTGCCAGCAGTTACCGATCAACAGGGATTGACGAGCAGTACTTC
>TRBD1|few|TRBJ2-6|TRBV5-6
CASRRTGGAGANVLTF
TGTGCCAGCAGGCGGACAGGGGGCGCTGGGGCCAACGTCCTGACTTTC
>-|-|TRBJ1-5|TRBV7-9
CASSFDTVNQPQHF
TGTGCCAGCAGCTTCGATACGGTCAATCAGCCCCAGCATTTT
>TRBD2|few|TRBJ2-1|TRBV29-1
CSVGLAGGSYNEQFF
TGCAGCGTTGGGCTAGCGGGGGGGTCCTACAATGAGCAGTTCTTC
>TRBD1|-|TRBJ2-3|TRBV5-1
CASSLRTGNTDTQYF
TGCGCCAGCAGCTTGCGGACAGGCAACACAGATACGCAGTATTTT
>-|few|TRBJ1-5|TRBV12-2
CASRLVGAQHF
TGTGCAAGTCGCTTGGTCGGAGCCCAGCATTTT
>-|-|TRBJ1-1|TRBV27
CASSFSQGLRTEAFF
TGTGCCAGCAGCTTTAGCCAGGGGTTGCGCACTGAAGCTTTCTTT
>-|-|TRBJ2-7|TRBV29-1
CSVEAGGGEQYF
TGCAGCGTTGAAGCTGGGGGAGGCGAGCAGTACTTC
>-|-|TRBJ1-2|TRBV12-5
CASGLIRTGGGYTF
TGTGCTAGTGGTTTGATCCGGACGGGGGGGGGCTACACCTTC
>-|-|TRBJ2-7|TRBV13
CASSLGQLARHEQYF
TGTGCCAGCAGCTTAGGCCAGTTAGCGAGACACGAGCAGTACTTC
>TRBD2|-|TRBJ2-2|TRBV9
CASSPSGRAEAGELFF
TGTGCCAGCAGCCCCAGCGGGAGGGCTGAGGCCGGGGAGCTGTTTTTT